The 5 T cell receptor beta chains given below trace back to one sample, sequenced in a study of blood T cell repertoires in COVID-19. Using immunoSEQ multiplex PCR, the repertoire was profiled, and TCRdb retains in-frame clones only, with some absent. Among fewer than 250,000 clones listed, approximately 86% were seen once. The sample consisted of PBMCs or T cells enriched from blood (not recorded which). Source of these receptors: a middle-aged woman with acute COVID-19.

The genes are TRBV11-2 and TRBJ1-1, with 9 bases lining up with TRBD1. The germline gives CDR1 SGHAT, CDR2 FQNNGV. The CDR3 contains 14 residues. After removal of 5 bases from V and 8 bases from J, the junction contained 9 bases not matched to a gene. Here the CDR3 reads CASSRRTGEAEAFF. CDR3 DNA: TGTGCCAGCAGCAGAAGGACAGGGGAGGCCGAAGCTTTCTTT.

The V and J genes are TRBV5-3 and TRBJ2-6, with 10 bases aligning to TRBD1. TRBV5-3 counts as an open reading frame of uncertain function. V shed 0 bases and J 2 bases; nucleotides not matched to a gene: 14. This CDR3 is 21 amino acids long. CDR3 amino acids: CARSLGDRGQQSRPGANVLTF. The CDR3, as DNA: TGTGCCAGAAGCTTGGGAGACAGGGGGCAACAATCCCGACCTGGGGCCAACGTCCTGACTTTC.

The chain carries TRBV7-8 and TRBJ2-7, with TRBD2 matching over 7 bases. Germline V lookup: CDR1 SGHVS, CDR2 FQNEAQ. The CDR3 totals 15 residues. With 5 bases clipped from V and 7 bases from J, the junction kept 14 bases outside the gene matches. CDR3 loop: CASSPPWREPREQYF. The DNA for the CDR3 is TGTGCCAGCAGCCCCCCATGGCGGGAGCCTCGGGAGCAGTACTTC.

This clone turned up a few times. CDR3 loop: CASSPPGTRYEQYF. DNA for the CDR3: TGTGCCAGCTCACCACCAGGGACTAGATACGAGCAGTACTTC. The V call is TRBV18, the J call TRBJ2-7; 8 nucleotides match TRBD2. Germline values: CDR1 KGHSH, CDR2 LQKENI. The CDR3 consists of 14 residues. Unmatched junction bases numbered 2, after V lost 0 bases and J lost 4 bases.

The rearrangement links TRBV28 to TRBJ2-7; 10 nucleotides line up with TRBD1. The V segment lost 5 bases and the J segment 7 bases; nucleotides outside the gene matches: 11. Germline values: CDR1 MDHEN, CDR2 SYDVKM. This CDR3 spans 15 amino acids. As DNA, the CDR3 is TGTGCCAGCAGTACCCCCGGGACAGGGGTAAGGGAGCAGTACTTC. Translated, it gives CASSTPGTGVREQYF.